These 9 T cell receptor beta chains came from one sample sequenced in a study of blood T cell repertoires in COVID-19 (TCRdb year 2020). Library preparation employed the immunoSEQ multiplex PCR assay. TCRdb stores this immuneACCESS table with in-frame sequences only. Part of the clones is absent; in the studies checked, under half of the shortfall reflects unresolved V genes, and no reason is known for the rest. The sample has tens of thousands of clones on record, about 90% of them singletons. The ten biggest clones cover 2% to 2.5% of the sample. Sequenced: peripheral blood. The receptor source for this set is a man between 60 and 70 years old with acute or convalescent COVID-19.

The chain joins TRBV18 to TRBJ1-4; 10 positions match TRBD1. Germline V gives CDR1 KGHSH, CDR2 LQKENI. The junction had 3 bases not matched to a gene; V was cut back by 5 bases and J by 6 bases. The CDR3 length is 14 residues. The CDR3 nucleotides are TGTGCCAGCTCAGACAGGGGGCGTGATGAAAAACTGTTTTTT. Protein sequence: CASSDRGRDEKLFF.

J is TRBJ1-4 and V is TRBV27, with a tentative D call TRBD1 (5 bases). The V and J ends lost 4 bases and 7 bases respectively, with 13 bases between them. Germline assignment: CDR1 MNHEY and CDR2 SMNVEV (reference sequence). The CDR3 runs to 14 residues. The CDR3 coding sequence is TGTGCCAGCAGTTCAGGGAAGGTGCGTGAAAAACTGTTTTTT. The encoded protein is CASSSGKVREKLFF.

The chain recombines TRBV7-6 with TRBJ1-2; 8 positions match TRBD1. Per the germline V gene, CDR1 is SGHVS and CDR2 is FNYEAQ. V shed 5 bases, J shed 12 bases, and the junction held 5 bases outside the gene matches. CDR3 size: 11 residues. DNA for the CDR3: TGTGCCAGCAGCCTAGGGGGACAGGACACCTTC. This sequence encodes CASSLGGQDTF.

This chain joins TRBV19 and TRBJ2-2; D is ambiguous. The V gene's germline CDR1 is LNHDA and CDR2 SQIVND (reference sequence). The V gene lost 9 bases and the J gene lost 1 base, with 12 bases spanning the gap. The CDR3 is 14 residues long. The CDR3 nucleotides are TGTGCCAGCCAGTCTCTTCGGAACACCGGGGAGCTGTTTTTT. It translates to CASQSLRNTGELFF.

The chain carries TRBV19 and TRBJ1-5; tentative D call: TRBD1 (6 bases). The CDR3 spans 14 residues. Deletions cut 6 bases from V and 4 bases from J, with 13 bases between. The V gene's germline CDR1 is LNHDA and CDR2 SQIVND (reference sequence). CDR3 amino acids: CASSRDRTNQPQHF. CDR3 sequence (DNA): TGTGCCAGTAGCCGCGACAGGACTAATCAGCCCCAGCATTTT.

This rearrangement joins TRBV9 to TRBJ1-2; D might be TRBD1 (5 bases). Trimming took off 0 bases at V and 2 bases at J, with 11 bases between the two ends. Germline-derived CDR1 and CDR2 are SGDLS and YYNGEE. The CDR3 totals 15 residues. CDR3 sequence (DNA): TGTGCCAGCAGCGTAGGTGGGGGGATCAACTATGGCTACACCTTC. Translation gives CASSVGGGINYGYTF.

This chain links TRBV7-9 with TRBJ2-3; 7 nucleotides agree with TRBD1. The trim removed 3 bases at V and 5 bases at J, leaving 5 bases unmatched. Germline V CDR1 and CDR2: SEHNR, FQNEAQ (reference sequence). CDR3 size: 14 residues. The DNA for the CDR3 is TGTGCCAGCAGCTTTCTCTCAGGGGGAGATACGCAGTATTTT. Its protein product is CASSFLSGGDTQYF. Using reference TRBV7-9 and TRBJ2-3 for the parts outside the CDR3, the full variable domain is DTGVSQNPRHKITKRGQNVTFRCDPISEHNRLYWYRQTLGQGPEFLTYFQNEAQLEKSRLLSDRFSAERPKGSFSTLEIQRTEQGDSAMYLCASSFLSGGDTQYFGPGTRLTVL.

The chain couples TRBV11-3 to TRBJ1-4; TRBD1 aligns across 11 bases. The CDR3 covers 17 residues. Trimming cost V 1 base and J 8 bases; bases outside gene matches: 9. Germline CDR1 SGHNT, CDR2 YENEEA. CDR3 in DNA: TGTGCCAGCAGCTTAGGAGAACCGGACAGGGGGCGCGAAAAACTGTTTTTT. This translates into CASSLGEPDRGREKLFF.

This chain joins TRBV6-6 and TRBJ2-3, with 11 bases lining up with TRBD2. V shed 6 bases, J shed 4 bases, and the junction held 9 bases outside the gene matches. The CDR3 has 16 amino acids. Looked up from germline, CDR1 is MNHNY and CDR2 is SVGAGI (reference sequence). CDR3 sequence: CASSRAGTSGSDTQYF. The CDR3 DNA reads as TGTGCCAGCAGCCGTGCCGGGACTAGCGGATCAGATACGCAGTATTTT.